Listed below are T cell receptor beta chains from one sample, sequenced in a study of blood T cell repertoires in COVID-19. The table came from immunoSEQ multiplex PCR; TCRdb's copy has only in-frame clones and leaves some out. The sample contains roughly 230,000 clones, 80% to 85% of which appear only once. Source material: peripheral blood. Receptor source: a man aged 50 to 59 with active or convalescent COVID-19. The CDR3 runs from the conserved cysteine through the conserved F or W.

CASSYRQEWNTEAFF	TRBV6-5	TRBJ1-1
CASKLTGSRQPQHF	TRBV27	TRBJ1-5
CASSYSRGSEGYTF	TRBV6-6	TRBJ1-2
CASSSGQGPYEQYF	TRBV11-1	TRBJ2-7
CASSPSGGSTSTDTQYF	TRBV5-1	TRBJ2-3
CASSTSFQGAQNSPLHF	TRBV5-1	TRBJ1-6
CSASGKGGSEDTQYF	TRBV20-1	TRBJ2-3
CATSGGTGSRGTQYF	TRBV24-1	TRBJ2-5
CASSPGQIAEAFF	TRBV18	TRBJ1-1
CASSEGGAGNQPQHF	TRBV2	TRBJ1-5
CASSKQGRGEQYF	TRBV5-4	TRBJ2-7
CASSRRLTDRANSPLHF	TRBV7-8	TRBJ1-6
CASSLWRESTGQPQHF	TRBV28	TRBJ1-5
CASSLQGGGYEQYF	TRBV27	TRBJ2-7
CASSLVAGKGTEAFF	TRBV5-1	TRBJ1-1
CASSLGVGHGELFF	TRBV7-3	TRBJ2-2
CASSLGQGDYGYTF	TRBV5-6	TRBJ1-2
CASSYRGASGANVLTF	TRBV6-5	TRBJ2-6
CASSGGTGGTYGYTF	TRBV28	TRBJ1-2
CTSSQLLAGGYPPGELFF	TRBV1	TRBJ2-2
CASSLTIAGGTDTQYF	TRBV7-8	TRBJ2-3
CASRPSGRVDGYTF	TRBV6-5	TRBJ1-2
CAWGRSAGSPLHF	TRBV30	TRBJ1-6
CASSFQGGHGYTF	TRBV11-2	TRBJ1-2
CASSTEGVGDSPLHF	TRBV6-5	TRBJ1-6
CARGVYNEQFF	TRBV30	TRBJ2-1
CASSLAFLNTGELFF	TRBV7-8	TRBJ2-2
CASSLASGGIDEQFF	TRBV5-1	TRBJ2-1
CSVVGGPSNTEAFF	TRBV29-1	TRBJ1-1
CASSLQGGQETQYF	TRBV7-3	TRBJ2-5
CSASSGQGASGYEQYF	TRBV20-1	TRBJ2-7
CASSGQPSYEQYF	TRBV28	TRBJ2-7
CASSSTGDRNYGYTF	TRBV5-1	TRBJ1-2
CASSLGRAGELFF	TRBV5-4	TRBJ2-2
CASSTNSGGLAFF	TRBV11-2	TRBJ1-1
CATSDPGVDTQYF	TRBV24-1	TRBJ2-3
CASNHRGNSGNTIYF	TRBV6-1	TRBJ1-3
CASSQDQGRLYGYTF	TRBV3-1/TRBV3-2	TRBJ1-2
CASRVAGGYSPGNEQFF	TRBV28	TRBJ2-1
CAISGSGTGNTIYF	TRBV10-3	TRBJ1-3
CASSLGLAGGYEQYF	TRBV7-2	TRBJ2-7
CASGLLGGRQETQYF	TRBV12-5	TRBJ2-5
CATSRGTGNYEQYF	TRBV15	TRBJ2-7
CASALGLASTDTQYF	TRBV4-1	TRBJ2-3
CATSDGWQDYTF	TRBV24-1	TRBJ1-2
CASSQFQGAFGETQYF	TRBV4-1	TRBJ2-5
CSVEETIYGYTF	TRBV29-1	TRBJ1-2
CASRPDRDVYGYTF	TRBV25-1	TRBJ1-2
CASRGSGQGNSGNTIYF	TRBV2	TRBJ1-3
CASTGTSGNNEQFF	TRBV2	TRBJ2-1
CAISESQREGDTQYF	TRBV10-3	TRBJ2-3
CAWSTYQETQYF	TRBV30	TRBJ2-5
CASSRQGITEAFF	TRBV6-5	TRBJ1-1
CAWYSGDYNSPLHF	TRBV30	TRBJ1-6
CASSLYTGYGYTF	TRBV28	TRBJ1-2